A selection of T cell receptor beta chains follows, all from one sample in a study of blood T cell repertoires in COVID-19. Produced via immunoSEQ multiplex PCR; TCRdb's table is partial and in-frame only. Of approximately 75,000 clones in the sample, roughly 80% were seen once. The sample comprised peripheral blood. Every receptor here comes from a man aged 25 to 45 with COVID-19, enrolled during active disease. CDR3s include the opening cysteine and the closing phenylalanine or tryptophan. A D gene is named only where the DNA matches it firmly. Clone size is shown for a subset of rows, as once, few, many or a class of expanded clone.

TRBV6-2/TRBV6-3	TRBJ1-6	-	-	CASSADRELNLHYNSPLHF	TGTGCCAGCAGTGCGGACAGAGAGTTGAACCTCCACTATAATTCACCCCTCCACTTT
TRBV2	TRBJ1-1	-	-	CASKTDMNTEAFF	TGTGCCAGCAAGACAGATATGAACACTGAAGCTTTCTTT
TRBV28	TRBJ1-2	-	-	CASLRLGASGYTF	TGTGCCAGCCTTCGCTTAGGGGCATCCGGCTACACCTTC
TRBV14	TRBJ1-1	-	-	CASSLPGMGTEAFF	TGTGCCAGCAGCCTCCCCGGGATGGGCACTGAAGCTTTCTTT
TRBV6-5	TRBJ1-6	once	-	CASRPETRGSPLHF	TGTGCCAGCAGGCCTGAAACACGGGGTTCACCCCTCCACTTT
TRBV28	TRBJ2-3	-	TRBD2	CASLAGGSSDTQYF	TGTGCCAGCCTAGCGGGAGGTTCGTCAGATACGCAGTATTTT
TRBV2	TRBJ1-2	-	-	CASPKKGANYGYTF	TGTGCCAGCCCGAAGAAAGGAGCTAACTATGGCTACACCTTC
TRBV5-1	TRBJ1-4	-	TRBD1	CASSTGQGDEKLFF	TGCGCCAGCAGCACCGGACAGGGGGATGAAAAACTGTTTTTT
TRBV12-3/TRBV12-4	TRBJ2-2	-	-	CASSSQVRGELFF	TGTGCCAGCAGTTCTCAGGTCCGTGGGGAGCTGTTTTTT
TRBV6-5	TRBJ2-6	-	-	CATRSFSGANVLTF	TGTGCCACCAGGTCTTTCTCTGGGGCCAACGTCCTGACTTTC
TRBV2	TRBJ1-1	-	TRBD1	CASSGGQGNTEAFF	TGTGCCAGCAGTGGGGGACAGGGGAACACTGAAGCTTTCTTT
TRBV30	TRBJ2-7	-	-	CAWSLNYEQYF	TGTGCCTGGAGCCTAAATTACGAGCAGTACTTC
TRBV7-2	TRBJ2-5	-	TRBD2	CASSPAGTSGETQYF	TGTGCCAGCAGCCCCGCCGGGACTAGCGGCGAGACCCAGTACTTC
TRBV6-4	TRBJ1-5	-	TRBD1	CAITITWTGCDSNQPQHF	TGTGCCATTACCATTACCTGGACAGGATGTGATAGCAATCAGCCCCAGCATTTT
TRBV7-2	TRBJ2-5	once	TRBD1	CASSFRQGQETQYF	TGTGCCAGCAGCTTTCGACAGGGGCAAGAGACCCAGTACTTC
TRBV7-2	TRBJ1-1	-	TRBD1	CASRGDRVTEAFF	TGTGCCAGCAGGGGGGACAGGGTGACTGAAGCTTTCTTT
TRBV6-5	TRBJ2-7	-	TRBD1	CASSYRGQGYEQYF	TGTGCCAGCAGTTACCGGGGACAGGGCTACGAGCAGTACTTC
TRBV19	TRBJ1-5	-	-	CASGQRNQPQHF	TGTGCCAGTGGACAGCGCAATCAGCCCCAGCATTTT
TRBV11-3	TRBJ2-7	-	TRBD2	CASSLLTSDSYEQYF	TGTGCCAGCAGCTTATTAACTAGCGACTCCTACGAGCAGTACTTC
TRBV7-9	TRBJ2-1	few	TRBD2	CASSQGPSGRGEQFF	TGTGCCAGCAGCCAGGGACCTAGCGGGAGGGGGGAGCAGTTCTTC
TRBV27	TRBJ1-2	-	TRBD1	CASSSQGDFYGYTF	TGTGCCAGCAGTTCCCAGGGGGACTTCTATGGCTACACCTTC
TRBV20-1	TRBJ1-1	once	-	CSASPQEVAFF	TGCAGTGCTAGTCCCCAGGAGGTAGCTTTCTTT
TRBV28	TRBJ1-1	-	-	CASKTLNTEAFF	TGTGCCAGCAAAACTTTGAACACTGAAGCTTTCTTT
TRBV10-3	TRBJ1-1	once	-	CAIIQNTEAFF	TGTGCCATCATACAGAACACTGAAGCTTTCTTT
TRBV29-1	TRBJ1-1	-	-	CSVAPDTEAFF	TGCAGCGTCGCCCCAGACACTGAAGCTTTCTTT
TRBV28	TRBJ2-3	-	-	CASTLTGPTDTQYF	TGTGCCAGCACTCTGACAGGACCCACAGATACGCAGTATTTT
TRBV5-5	TRBJ1-2	-	-	CASSSQGRVGYTF	TGTGCCAGCAGCTCCCAAGGGAGGGTTGGCTACACCTTC
TRBV11-2	TRBJ2-3	-	-	CASSLGTGLARYF	TGTGCCAGCAGCTTGGGAACCGGGCTAGCGCGGTATTTT
TRBV2	TRBJ2-1	many	-	CASSGTYPENEQFF	TGTGCCAGCAGTGGAACGTATCCCGAGAATGAGCAGTTCTTC
TRBV28	TRBJ1-2	-	TRBD1	CASSPSTGTEGYTF	TGTGCCAGCAGTCCGTCGACAGGGACGGAAGGCTACACCTTC
TRBV24-1	TRBJ2-1	-	TRBD2	CATSDLGRDGRSGNEQFF	TGTGCCACCAGTGATTTAGGAAGGGACGGGAGGTCGGGCAATGAGCAGTTCTTC
TRBV28	TRBJ2-7	-	-	CASRKGTYEQYF	TGTGCCAGCAGAAAGGGGACCTACGAGCAGTACTTC
TRBV29-1	TRBJ2-3	-	TRBD1	CSVAGGTLLGGTDTQYF	TGCAGCGTTGCAGGGGGCACGCTCCTGGGTGGAACAGATACGCAGTATTTT
TRBV28	TRBJ2-6	-	-	CASSLWSSGANVLTF	TGTGCCAGCAGTTTATGGAGTTCTGGGGCCAACGTCCTGACTTTC
TRBV25-1	TRBJ2-7	medium-sized	-	CASSDADSRYEQYF	TGTGCCAGCAGTGACGCGGACAGCCGCTACGAGCAGTACTTC
TRBV14	TRBJ2-7	-	TRBD2	CASRKGGSLYEQYF	TGTGCCAGCAGGAAGGGCGGGAGTCTCTACGAGCAGTACTTC
TRBV4-1	TRBJ2-1	-	TRBD2	CASSRFLERETSSYNEQFF	TGCGCCAGCAGCCGCTTTTTAGAGCGGGAGACAAGCTCCTACAATGAGCAGTTCTTC
TRBV7-3	TRBJ2-7	few	TRBD1	CASSTIAGGEQYF	TGTGCCAGCAGCACAATAGCAGGGGGCGAGCAGTACTTC
TRBV19	TRBJ2-7	-	TRBD1	CASSRQGPTYEQYF	TGTGCCAGTAGCAGACAGGGTCCCACCTACGAGCAGTACTTC
TRBV4-1	TRBJ2-1	-	TRBD2	CASRPVLAGLGEQFF	TGCGCCAGCAGGCCGGTACTAGCGGGATTAGGTGAGCAGTTCTTC
TRBV11-2	TRBJ1-5	-	TRBD1	CASSLGQGFQPQHF	TGTGCCAGCTCTCTGGGACAGGGGTTTCAGCCCCAGCATTTT
TRBV5-6	TRBJ2-2	-	TRBD2	CASSLRTSGKGTGELFF	TGTGCCAGCAGCTTGCGGACTAGCGGGAAAGGTACCGGGGAGCTGTTTTTT
TRBV9	TRBJ2-3	once	TRBD2	CASSVLAGEYTDTQYF	TGTGCCAGCAGCGTCCTAGCGGGAGAGTACACAGATACGCAGTATTTT